This T cell receptor (beta chain) was sequenced in a study of T cell responses to AZD1222 COVID-19 vaccine. Notes on the study in general: Seropositive status at baseline applied to only a handful of AZD1222 recipients. There were mostly white British donors and more females than males, and clonal diversity was possibly underestimated.

Repertoires were generated with immunoSEQ multiplex PCR, while TCRdb's copy carries only in-frame clones and drops some. The sample holds about 140,000 clones, approximately 92% seen once. In regard to this clone: Its antigen is undetermined.

Sequences were derived from peripheral blood, sampled 28 days after the second AZD1222 dose. The TCR was taken from an adult who received the AZD1222 COVID-19 vaccine.

The DNA of the CDR3 is TGTGCCAGCAGTCGACAGGGGAATCAGCCCCAGCATTTT. It specifies CASSRQGNQPQHF. This chain connects TRBV28 to TRBJ1-5, with 8 bases matching TRBD1. V was clipped by 5 bases and J by 4 bases; unmatched bases: 1. There are 13 residues in the CDR3. In germline, CDR1 is MDHEN, CDR2 SYDVKM.